This passage covers 32 T cell receptor beta chains from one sample sequenced in a study of OX40 agonist ivuxolimab in advanced cancers. Some clones are missing from TCRdb's copy, which holds only in-frame ones; the method was immunoSEQ multiplex PCR. The sample includes approximately 37,000 clones, roughly 87% seen only once; the top ten take under 45%. This sample comprised CD4+ or CD8+ T cells sorted from blood, obtained in a trial of the OX40 agonist ivuxolimab. These receptors all stem from an adult with an advanced solid tumor such as melanoma, head and neck, liver or kidney cancer.

The chain joins TRBV7-8 to TRBJ2-7; possible D gene TRBD1, 6 bases. The CDR3 runs 16 residues. CDR1 is SGHVS, CDR2 FQNEAQ, per germline. V was cut by 0 bases and J by 0 bases, with 12 bases left in between. DNA of the CDR3: TGTGCCAGCAGCTTAGCGTCACAGGGTAGCTCCTACGAGCAGTACTTC. Its protein product is CASSLASQGSSYEQYF. Using reference TRBV7-8 and TRBJ2-7 for the parts outside the CDR3, the full variable domain is GAGVSQSPRYKVAKRGQDVALRCDPISGHVSLFWYQQALGQGPEFLTYFQNEAQLDKSGLPSDRFFAERPEGSVSTLKIQRTQQEDSAVYLCASSLASQGSSYEQYFGPGTRLTVT.

The V call is TRBV7-8, the J call TRBJ2-2, with 7 bases that match TRBD1. This CDR3 region has 15 residues. Germline-derived CDR1 and CDR2 are SGHVS and FQNEAQ. V shed 1 base, J shed 5 bases, and the junction held 4 bases outside the gene matches. This CDR3 reads CASSLDRGITGELFF. CDR3 DNA: TGTGCCAGCAGCTTAGACAGGGGAATTACCGGGGAGCTGTTTTTT.

This clone turned up a few times. The V call is TRBV29-1, the J call TRBJ2-7, with 7 bases aligning to TRBD1. The CDR3 extends over 14 amino acids. V was clipped by 7 bases and J by 1 base; unmatched bases: 10. The germline V gene has CDR1 SQVTM and CDR2 ANQGSEA. CDR3 amino acids: CSAQGDTTSYEQYF. Written as DNA, the CDR3 is TGCAGCGCCCAGGGGGACACTACATCCTACGAGCAGTACTTC.

A note on this clone: A read error may account for a junction end that differs from germline. The chain links TRBV7-7 to TRBJ2-1; D remains ambiguous. The CDR3 extends over 14 amino acids. Germline V gene sequence: CDR1 SSHAT, CDR2 FNYEAQ (reference sequence). CDR3 residues: CASSLGGVYNEQFF. CDR3 in DNA: TGTGCTAGCAGCTTAGGTGGAGTTTACAATGAGCAGTTCTTC.

V usage is TRBV19 and J usage is TRBJ2-4; D possibly corresponds to TRBD2 (5 bases). This CDR3 region has 16 residues. V lost 1 base and J lost 1, with 11 bases in between. Germline V lookup: CDR1 LNHDA, CDR2 SQIVND (reference sequence). The CDR3 sequence is CASSIGARGAKNIQYF. In DNA, the CDR3 is TGTGCCAGTAGTATAGGCGCTCGCGGGGCCAAAAACATTCAGTACTTC.

This chain links TRBV11-3 with TRBJ2-5, with D tentatively TRBD1 or TRBD2 (5 bases each). Trimming left V 4 bases short and J 5 bases short, with 17 bases between. Germline V gene data show CDR1 as SGHNT and CDR2 as YENEEA. The CDR3 contains 15 residues. In DNA, the CDR3 is TGTGCCAGCAGCTCGGGGCAGGGTGGGATTGAGACCCAGTACTTC. Translation gives CASSSGQGGIETQYF.

The genes are TRBV5-5 and TRBJ2-7; weak D call: TRBD1 (5 bases). Between the trimmed V and J ends, which lost 0 bases and 5 bases, there was a span of 12 bases. The CDR3 sequence is 14 residues long. From germline, CDR1 is SGHKS and CDR2 YYEKEE (reference sequence). CDR3 DNA sequence: TGTGCCAGCAGCTTGGCAGGGCTGAGGAACGAGCAGTACTTC. Its protein is CASSLAGLRNEQYF.

The rearrangement uses TRBV5-1 and TRBJ2-2, with TRBD1 matching over 11 bases. The V gene end was trimmed by 4 bases and the J gene end by 7 bases; junction bases not matched to a gene: 15. Germline V CDR1 and CDR2: SGHRS, YFSETQ. CDR3 length: 18 amino acids. The CDR3 DNA is TGCGCCAGCAGCCCGCCCACAAGGGACAGGGGGATGGACGGGGAGCTGTTTTTT. Translating gives CASSPPTRDRGMDGELFF.

The chain carries TRBV19 and TRBJ1-2, with D perhaps matching TRBD1 (6 bases). The CDR3 contains 18 residues. V lost 3 bases and J 0 bases, leaving 20 bases between the germline ends. Germline loops: CDR1 LNHDA, CDR2 SQIVND (reference sequence). The CDR3 loop reads CASSMGGDGEGANYGYTF. The CDR3 DNA reads as TGTGCCAGTAGTATGGGAGGCGACGGGGAGGGGGCTAACTATGGCTACACCTTC.

J is TRBJ2-7 and V is TRBV21-1. TRBV21-1 is reported as a pseudogene. This CDR3 comprises 17 residues. The CDR3, as DNA: TGTGCCAGCAGCAAAATTCGGGCCAAACCCAACTTCTACGAGCAGTACTTC. As protein: CASSKIRAKPNFYEQYF.

The chain combines TRBV7-9 with TRBJ2-1; 7 nucleotides agree with TRBD1. J was trimmed by 8 bases and V by 5 bases; bases with no gene match: 6. The CDR3 consists of 13 residues. Germline CDR1 and CDR2: SEHNR and FQNEAQ (reference sequence). DNA for the CDR3: TGTGCCAGCAGCGGAGAGGGGGCTTATGAGCAGTTCTTC. Translation gives CASSGEGAYEQFF.

This clone occurred a few times. The J gene is TRBJ2-1, the V gene TRBV7-8; 10 bases match TRBD1. This CDR3 has 15 amino acids. Germline V gene sequence: CDR1 SGHVS, CDR2 FQNEAQ. J gave up 6 bases and V 5 bases, and 7 bases lay outside the gene matches. CDR3 protein: CASSTGTGVSNEQFF. The DNA of the CDR3 is TGTGCCAGCAGCACCGGGACAGGGGTGTCCAATGAGCAGTTCTTC.

The chain carries TRBV28 and TRBJ2-1; weak D call: TRBD2 (7 bases). V lost 6 bases and J 2 bases, leaving 17 bases between the germline ends. The CDR3 runs 16 residues. From germline, CDR1 is MDHEN and CDR2 SYDVKM. Here the CDR3 reads CASRSPGGGAYNEQFF. The DNA for the CDR3 is TGTGCCAGCAGATCGCCGGGGGGCGGGGCCTACAATGAGCAGTTCTTC.

The chain combines TRBV6-1 with TRBJ2-7, with 8 bases fitting TRBD1. In germline, CDR1 is MNHNS, CDR2 SASEGT. The ends lost 9 bases at V and 0 bases at J; junction bases unmatched: 4. The CDR3 loop spans 13 amino acids. The CDR3 DNA reads TGTGCCAGGGGGACAGGAAGCTCCTACGAGCAGTACTTC. This translates into CARGTGSSYEQYF.

V is TRBV11-3 and J is TRBJ2-1, with 8 bases aligning to TRBD1. From germline, CDR1 is SGHNT and CDR2 YENEEA. The CDR3 contains 16 residues. Trimming at V came to 1 base and at J to 9 bases, leaving 11 bases not matched to a gene. DNA of the CDR3: TGTGCCAGCAGCTTAGGCCCCGGACAGGGTGGTCGTGAGCAGTTCTTC. Protein sequence: CASSLGPGQGGREQFF. The whole variable domain, remainder taken from reference TRBV11-3 and TRBJ2-1, is EAGVVQSPRYKIIEKKQPVAFWCNPISGHNTLYWYLQNLGQGPELLIRYENEEAVDDSQLPKDRFSAERLKGVDSTLKIQPAELGDSAVYLCASSLGPGQGGREQFFGPGTRLTVL.

This chain uses TRBV23-1 with TRBJ1-5, with unresolved D. TRBV23-1 is annotated as an ORF whose role is uncertain. The V and J ends lost 4 bases and 10 bases respectively, with 23 bases between them. The CDR3 length is 16 residues. CDR3 sequence: CASSLFGRRCHYPQHF. CDR3 bases: TGCGCCAGCAGTCTCTTTGGCAGAAGATGTCACTATCCCCAGCATTTT.

V and J are TRBV6-5 and TRBJ2-2, with a tentative D call TRBD1 (6 bases). The CDR3 is made up of 14 amino acids. Germline CDR1 reads MNHEY; CDR2 reads SVGAGI. The V end was cut by 6 bases, the J end by 3 bases, with 11 bases between. CDR3 in amino acids: CASSGTLDTGELFF. The CDR3 DNA reads as TGTGCCAGCAGCGGGACACTGGACACCGGGGAGCTGTTTTTT.

The chain uses TRBV9 and TRBJ2-5; D remains unclear. The CDR3 is 11 residues long. V lost 3 bases and J 6 bases, leaving 6 bases between the germline ends. Germline CDR1 is SGDLS and CDR2 is YYNGEE. In nucleotides, the CDR3 is TGTGCCAGCAGCGAGGGTCAGACCCAGTACTTC. It yields the protein CASSEGQTQYF. Full variable domain (rest looked up from reference TRBV9 and TRBJ2-5): DSGVTQTPKHLITATGQRVTLRCSPRSGDLSVYWYQQSLDQGLQFLIQYYNGEERAKGNILERFSAQQFPDLHSELNLSSLELGDSALYFCASSEGQTQYFGPGTRLLVL.

This sequence joins TRBV11-2 and TRBJ2-1; D is tentatively TRBD1 or TRBD2 (6 bases each). Germline-derived CDR1 and CDR2 are SGHAT and FQNNGV. The CDR3 extends over 17 amino acids. Trimming took off 1 base at V and 4 bases at J, with 17 bases between the two ends. CDR3 nucleotide sequence: TGTGCCAGCAGCTTAGTTTTAGCGGTAGGGGGATACAATGAGCAGTTCTTC. Its translation: CASSLVLAVGGYNEQFF.

The chain carries TRBV5-4 and TRBJ2-7; D unclear. The V gene's germline CDR1 is SGHNT and CDR2 YYREEE (reference sequence). Trimming removed 3 bases at V and 3 bases at J, with 4 bases between. This CDR3 spans 11 amino acids. As DNA, the CDR3 is TGTGCCAGCAGCTGGTACTACGAGCAGTACTTC. As protein: CASSWYYEQYF.

The chain joins TRBV5-8 to TRBJ2-1; D perhaps matches TRBD2 (6 bases). CDR1 is SGHTS and CDR2 is YDEGEE in the germline V gene. CDR3 size: 15 residues. V lost 4 bases to trimming and J lost 9 bases, with 20 bases between them. The CDR3 DNA reads TGTGCCAGCAGCGGGGCGGGACTCGCCGGGGGTGAGCAGTTCTTC. This translates into CASSGAGLAGGEQFF.

The V and J genes are TRBV5-6 and TRBJ2-7, with 7 bases that match TRBD2. Trimming at V came to 0 bases and at J to 4 bases, leaving 7 bases not matched to a gene. This CDR3 has 15 amino acids. In germline, CDR1 is SGHDT, CDR2 YYEEEE. The CDR3 DNA follows: TGTGCCAGCAGCTTGGCCCGCTTCGGGGGGTACGAGCAGTACTTC. It specifies CASSLARFGGYEQYF.

V is TRBV9 and J is TRBJ2-7, with D uncertain. The CDR3 is 13 amino acids. The V end lost 4 bases, the J end lost 4 bases, and 12 bases lay between the germline ends. Germline V CDR1 and CDR2: SGDLS, YYNGEE. CDR3 in amino acids: CASSPTESYEQYF. CDR3 in DNA: TGTGCCAGCAGCCCGACGGAGAGTTACGAGCAGTACTTC. The whole variable domain, remainder taken from reference TRBV9 and TRBJ2-7, is DSGVTQTPKHLITATGQRVTLRCSPRSGDLSVYWYQQSLDQGLQFLIQYYNGEERAKGNILERFSAQQFPDLHSELNLSSLELGDSALYFCASSPTESYEQYFGPGTRLTVT.

The gene calls are TRBV7-2 and TRBJ2-3, with a tentative D call TRBD1 (6 bases). The CDR3 runs 17 residues. CDR1 SGHTA and CDR2 FQGNSA come from the germline V gene. V shed 1 base and J shed 0 bases, with 14 bases lying between them. The CDR3 loop is CASSLGHRVTSTDTQYF. In nucleotides, the CDR3 is TGTGCCAGCAGCTTAGGTCACAGGGTCACTAGCACAGATACGCAGTATTTT.

Sample share makes this clone medium-sized (0.01 to 0.1%). The chain uses TRBV7-9 and TRBJ2-7; D gene unclear. Germline values: CDR1 SEHNR, CDR2 FQNEAQ (reference sequence). The CDR3 length is 13 residues. V gave up 6 bases and J gave up 1 base, with 10 bases separating them. The CDR3 reads CASSLGISYEQYF. CDR3 DNA sequence: TGTGCCAGCAGTCTTGGGATTTCCTACGAGCAGTACTTC. Full variable domain (missing parts from reference TRBV7-9 and TRBJ2-7): DTGVSQNPRHKITKRGQNVTFRCDPISEHNRLYWYRQTLGQGPEFLTYFQNEAQLEKSRLLSDRFSAERPKGSFSTLEIQRTEQGDSAMYLCASSLGISYEQYFGPGTRLTVT.

The CDR3 is CASSNPGLAALSYEQYF. CDR3 bases: TGTGCCAGCAGCAACCCGGGACTAGCGGCCCTCTCCTACGAGCAGTACTTC. This sequence joins TRBV7-9 and TRBJ2-7; TRBD2 agrees at 11 bases. V dropped 5 bases and J dropped 0; count of bases not matched to a gene: 9. This CDR3 comprises 17 residues. The germline V gene has CDR1 SEHNR and CDR2 FQNEAQ (reference sequence).

The rearrangement joins TRBV10-3 to TRBJ2-2; D might be TRBD1 (5 bases). This CDR3 is built from 13 residues. Trimming cost V 0 bases and J 6 bases, with 5 bases left between them. From germline, CDR1 is ENHRY and CDR2 SYGVKD. The CDR3 loop reads CAISESGAGELFF. CDR3 DNA sequence: TGTGCCATCAGTGAGTCAGGGGCCGGGGAGCTGTTTTTT.

This clone occurred a few times. The gene calls are TRBV5-6 and TRBJ2-7, with 7 bases identical to TRBD1. This CDR3 contains 14 residues. V dropped 4 bases and J dropped 0; count of bases not matched to a gene: 4. Germline assignment: CDR1 SGHDT and CDR2 YYEEEE. CDR3 protein: CASSPGGSSYEQYF. CDR3 DNA: TGTGCCAGCAGCCCAGGGGGTAGCTCCTACGAGCAGTACTTC. Complete variable domain (other parts from reference TRBV5-6 and TRBJ2-7): DAGVTQSPTHLIKTRGQQVTLRCSPKSGHDTVSWYQQALGQGPQFIFQYYEEEERQRGNFPDRFSGHQFPNYSSELNVNALLLGDSALYLCASSPGGSSYEQYFGPGTRLTVT.

V and J are TRBV6-5 and TRBJ1-4; D is unresolved. The CDR3 runs 15 residues. The V end was cut by 5 bases, the J end by 3 bases, with 13 bases between. Germline loops: CDR1 MNHEY, CDR2 SVGAGI. The DNA for the CDR3 is TGTGCCAGCAGTACTGAGCGTGGCTCTAATGAAAAACTGTTTTTT. It is translated as CASSTERGSNEKLFF.

CDR3 in DNA: TGTGCCAGCAGCGCCGCCGGGACGGATCTGTTGGGGACCCAGTACTTC. Amino acid sequence: CASSAAGTDLLGTQYF. This chain links TRBV9 with TRBJ2-5; perhaps D is TRBD1 or TRBD2 (5 bases each). V was pared by 3 bases and J by 7 bases, with 22 bases between. This CDR3 is 16 amino acids long. Germline CDR1 SGDLS, CDR2 YYNGEE.

This rearrangement joins TRBV5-1 to TRBJ2-7; perhaps TRBD1 as D (6 bases). V lost 0 bases and J 0 bases, leaving 10 bases between the germline ends. Germline V CDR1 and CDR2: SGHRS, YFSETQ. This CDR3 comprises 15 residues. CDR3 nucleotide sequence: TGCGCCAGCAGCTTGGCAGGGGACACCTCCTACGAGCAGTACTTC. It is translated as CASSLAGDTSYEQYF.

A few counts support this clone. The DNA for the CDR3 is TGTGCCAGCAGTTTAGTCCCCGGGACAGCTCAAGAGACCCAGTACTTC. It codes for CASSLVPGTAQETQYF. V usage is TRBV27 and J usage is TRBJ2-5; 7 bases align to TRBD1. The CDR3 has 16 residues. V was pared by 2 bases and J by 2 bases, with 8 bases of the junction left unmatched. CDR1 is MNHEY and CDR2 is SMNVEV in the germline V gene (reference sequence).